This T cell receptor (beta chain) was sequenced in a study of T cell responses to AZD1222 COVID-19 vaccine. This clone was seen once. The target antigen is unknown. Assay used: immunoSEQ multiplex PCR; TCRdb lists only in-frame clones, some missing. The sample contains approximately 110,000 clones, over 80% of which appear only once. Germline values: CDR1 LGHDT, CDR2 YNNKEL (reference sequence). After removal of 2 bases from V and 6 bases from J, the junction contained 5 bases not matched to a gene. The CDR3 consists of 14 residues. General study findings and limits: The reported proportion of spike-specific TCRs targeting unmutated variant regions was nearly half. Samples come after the peak T cell response, not at day 14. Donors, mostly white British, included more females; clonal diversity was possibly underestimated. There were vaccine-associated CD4 TCRs across spike, dominant at 160-218 and 743-854.

The chain has TRBV3-1 (or the pseudogene TRBV3-2) and TRBJ2-7; 9 nucleotides align to TRBD1. The source of this sequence is an adult who received the AZD1222 COVID-19 vaccine. The source was peripheral blood, collected 28 days after the second AZD1222 dose. For the CDR3, the DNA is TGTGCCAGCAGCCAATGGACAGGGGCCTCCGAGCAGTACTTC. As protein: CASSQWTGASEQYF.